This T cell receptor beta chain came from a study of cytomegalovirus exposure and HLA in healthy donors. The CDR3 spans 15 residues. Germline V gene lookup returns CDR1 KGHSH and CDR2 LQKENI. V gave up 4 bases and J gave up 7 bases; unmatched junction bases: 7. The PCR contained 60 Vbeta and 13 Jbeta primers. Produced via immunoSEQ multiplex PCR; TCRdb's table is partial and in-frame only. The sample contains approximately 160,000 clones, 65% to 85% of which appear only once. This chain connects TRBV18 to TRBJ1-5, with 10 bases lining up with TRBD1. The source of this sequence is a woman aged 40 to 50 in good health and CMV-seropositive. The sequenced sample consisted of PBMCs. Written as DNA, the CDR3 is TGTGCCAGCTCACGGGACAGGGGTACGGGGCAGCCCCAGCATTTT. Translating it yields CASSRDRGTGQPQHF.